These 21 T cell receptor beta chains came from one sample sequenced in a study of monozygotic twins with inflammatory bowel disease. One entry per CDR3 protein, without DNA, is what TCRdb gives after re-calling the 5' RACE reads. The listing contains 400,000 to 500,000 distinct CDR3 sequences. The sequencing input was blood. The receptor set was obtained from a human donor with ulcerative colitis or Crohn's disease, or a healthy co-twin of an affected twin (not recorded which).

The rearrangement joins TRBV23-1 to TRBJ2-3; the D call of TRBD2 rests on TCRdb alone, since no DNA is present to check it. TRBV23-1 counts as an open reading frame of uncertain function. The CDR3 runs 15 residues. The CDR3 loop is CASSPPTGPRDTQYF.

The chain joins TRBV9 to TRBJ2-2; without DNA, the TCRdb call of TRBD2 cannot be checked. The CDR3 runs to 16 residues. CDR1 is SGDLS and CDR2 is YYNGEE in the germline V gene. CDR3 protein: CASSVGAGGHTGELFF.

The V gene is TRBV28, the J gene TRBJ2-3; checking the TCRdb D call of TRBD2 is not possible without DNA. CDR3 length equals 16 residues. CDR1 is MDHEN, CDR2 SYDVKM, per germline. CDR3 protein: CASSSLGASFTDTQYF.

The chain links TRBV20-1 to TRBJ2-7. Per germline, CDR1 DFQATT and CDR2 SNEGSKA (reference sequence). This CDR3 is built from 14 residues. The CDR3 protein is CSARDILLPVEQYF.

V is TRBV2 and J is TRBJ2-1; TCRdb selects TRBD1, and the lack of DNA leaves this call unchecked. Germline lookup yields CDR1 SNHLY and CDR2 FYNNEI. This CDR3 is 15 amino acids long. The chain's CDR3 is CASSEVRDSYNEQFF.

The J gene is TRBJ2-3, the V gene TRBV18. This CDR3 is 13 amino acids long. CDR1 and CDR2 from the germline V gene are KGHSH and LQKENI. CDR3 sequence reads: CASSPASTDTQYF. Combining the CDR3 with reference TRBV18 and TRBJ2-3 gives the whole variable domain NAGVMQNPRHLVRRRGQEARLRCSPMKGHSHVYWYRQLPEEGLKFMVYLQKENIIDESGMPKERFSAEFPKEGPSILRIQQVVRGDSAAYFCASSPASTDTQYFGPGTRLTVL.

The genes are TRBV5-1 and TRBJ2-7; the D call from TCRdb, TRBD1, cannot be confirmed without DNA. Germline assignment: CDR1 SGHRS and CDR2 YFSETQ. The CDR3 covers 15 residues. The CDR3 sequence: CASSPDREKGYEQYF.

The gene calls are TRBV29-1 and TRBJ2-2; TCRdb's D call, TRBD1, is unchecked because there is no DNA. The CDR3 is made up of 12 amino acids. CDR1 and CDR2 from the germline V gene are SQVTM and ANQGSEA. The CDR3 sequence: CSVGGGAGELFF.

The chain recombines TRBV10-3 with TRBJ1-1. Germline CDR1 is ENHRY and CDR2 is SYGVKD. CDR3 length equals 14 residues. The chain's CDR3 is CAISPVKWSTEAFF.

V is TRBV6-5 and J is TRBJ2-7; with no DNA, the TCRdb D assignment of TRBD1 cannot be verified. CDR1 is MNHEY, CDR2 SVGAGI, per germline. The CDR3 contains 13 residues. The CDR3 sequence is CASAPRLGDEQYF.

The chain has TRBV15 and TRBJ1-4. The CDR3 spans 14 residues. Per the germline V gene, CDR1 is LNHNV and CDR2 is YYDKDF (reference sequence). CDR3 residues: CATSRYPTNEKLFF.

J is TRBJ2-7 and V is TRBV5-1. Germline V CDR1 and CDR2: SGHRS, YFSETQ. CDR3 length equals 14 residues. The CDR3 loop reads CASSLTLEAYEQYF.

The chain couples TRBV3-1 to TRBJ2-7; TCRdb's assignment of TRBD1 cannot be checked, as there is no DNA. The germline V gene encodes CDR1 LGHDT and CDR2 YNNKEL (reference sequence). The CDR3 is 17 amino acids. CDR3 sequence: CASSQDNVGGSSYEQYF.

The gene calls are TRBV25-1 and TRBJ2-7; TCRdb designates TRBD1, a call that cannot be tested without DNA. Germline V gene sequence: CDR1 MGHDK, CDR2 SYGVNS. The CDR3 totals 15 residues. CDR3 sequence reads: CASSERTGPYYEQYF.

This chain links TRBV20-1 with TRBJ2-1. The CDR3 contains 14 residues. In germline, CDR1 is DFQATT, CDR2 SNEGSKA (reference sequence). The CDR3 loop reads CSAVPRISYNEQFF.

The chain employs TRBV20-1 and TRBJ2-3; without DNA, the TCRdb call of TRBD2 cannot be checked. CDR3 length: 14 amino acids. Looked up from germline, CDR1 is DFQATT and CDR2 is SNEGSKA (reference sequence). CDR3 in amino acids: CTSSSGGASDTQYF.

The chain joins TRBV30 to TRBJ2-3; TCRdb indicates TRBD1, and absent DNA this call remains unverified. CDR1 and CDR2 from the germline V gene are GTSNPN and SVGIG (reference sequence). The CDR3 consists of 12 residues. CDR3: CAWAPEADTQYF.

The chain recombines TRBV12-3 or TRBV12-4 with TRBJ2-2; without DNA, the TCRdb call of TRBD1 cannot be checked. This CDR3 spans 13 amino acids. The CDR3 loop reads CASSPQGNGELFF.

The chain employs TRBV28 and TRBJ1-1; without DNA, the TCRdb call of TRBD1 cannot be checked. Germline V lookup: CDR1 MDHEN, CDR2 SYDVKM. The CDR3 runs to 15 residues. CDR3 sequence: CASRSPTGTGGKAFF.

This sequence joins TRBV5-1 and TRBJ2-7; TCRdb's D call of TRBD1 is untestable without DNA. CDR1 and CDR2 from the germline V gene are SGHRS and YFSETQ. CDR3 length: 14 residues. The CDR3 region is CASSLYGQAYEQYF.

This chain connects TRBV29-1 to TRBJ2-2; TCRdb's assignment of TRBD1 cannot be checked, as there is no DNA. This CDR3 spans 13 amino acids. Per germline, CDR1 SQVTM and CDR2 ANQGSEA. CDR3: CSSQGAGTGELFF.